This T cell receptor (beta chain) was profiled in a study of blood T cells in healthy people across ages. A second PCR, run for roughly 7 to 11 cycles, used a sample-barcoded 5' primer plus a J-beta primer mix. TCRdb reanalysed the 5' RACE reads using MiXCR and keeps one entry per CDR3 protein. The sample lists around 1,000,000 distinct CDR3 sequences; almost 25% were seen once. CDR1 is SQVTM, CDR2 ANQGSEA, per germline. The CDR3 has 12 residues. V gave up 3 bases and J gave up 4 bases, with 9 bases separating them. These sequences were also reported in another study, on T cells of mothers and their children. That work adds: Donation was provided by three healthy Caucasian mothers along with their six children. Researchers put all of the extracted RNA into cDNA synthesis, using around 1.5 ug per 15 ul. Mothers gave over 9.5 million TCR beta CDR3 reads each, and children some 3 million each. The overlap seen between related mothers and children slightly exceeded that of unrelated pairs, though not significantly.

Sequencing used blood. The chain uses TRBV29-1 and TRBJ1-2; weak D call: TRBD1 (5 bases). The source of this sequence is a girl aged 2-10 years in good health. CDR3: CSVDRDGYGYTF. In nucleotides, the CDR3 is TGCAGCGTTGACAGGGACGGCTATGGCTACACCTTC.